A single sample gave rise to the 20 T cell receptor beta chains below, sequenced in a study of shared clonotypes between healthy human individuals. Positively selected for CCR7, the CD45RO-negative cells used as naive CD8 cells excluded terminally differentiated effector memory CD45RA+ cells. The repertoire was sequenced with immunoSEQ multiplex PCR; TCRdb's copy has only in-frame clones and lacks some. The sample has hundreds of thousands of clones, 90% to 95% seen once. The sample taken for sequencing was naive CD8+ T cells sorted from blood. These receptor sequences come from a young woman in good health.

The chain uses TRBV2 and TRBJ2-6, with D unclear. V lost 3 bases and J 1 base, leaving 10 bases between the germline ends. There are 16 residues in the CDR3. CDR1 SNHLY and CDR2 FYNNEI come from the germline V gene. CDR3 coding DNA: TGTGCCAGCAGTGACCCGAGAGCGTCTGGGGCCAACGTCCTGACTTTC. This codes for CASSDPRASGANVLTF.

V and J are TRBV15 and TRBJ1-1; perhaps TRBD1 as D (6 bases). The CDR3 consists of 15 residues. Per germline, CDR1 LNHNV and CDR2 YYDKDF (reference sequence). V was trimmed by 4 bases and J by 5 bases, leaving 17 bases between them. In DNA form, the CDR3 reads TGTGCCACCAGCACGGAAAACCTAGGGGGGACTGAAGCTTTCTTT. This sequence encodes CATSTENLGGTEAFF.

This clone was observed once. The chain employs TRBV11-2 and TRBJ2-3, with 11 bases aligning to TRBD2. With V trimmed by 0 bases and J by 0 bases, 5 bases remained unmatched. CDR3 length: 18 amino acids. The germline V gene has CDR1 SGHAT and CDR2 FQNNGV. The CDR3 sequence: CASSLDPTSGTSTDTQYF. DNA of the CDR3: TGTGCCAGCAGCTTAGATCCGACTAGCGGGACTAGCACAGATACGCAGTATTTT.

This chain joins TRBV28 and TRBJ1-5; D not certain. The germline gives CDR1 MDHEN, CDR2 SYDVKM. This CDR3 is built from 16 residues. Trimming pared 5 bases from V and 1 base from J, leaving 15 bases between. CDR3 nucleotides: TGTGCCAGCAGTCTCTACCGTGGTGGGAGCAATCAGCCCCAGCATTTT. It codes for CASSLYRGGSNQPQHF.

The rearrangement uses TRBV11-2 and TRBJ2-7; 11 bases align to TRBD1. With 5 bases clipped from V and 5 bases from J, the junction kept 8 bases outside the gene matches. CDR1 is SGHAT, CDR2 FQNNGV, per germline. This CDR3 has 15 residues. CDR3 in amino acids: CASSLSRTGGDEQYF. CDR3 nucleotide sequence: TGTGCCAGCAGCCTGAGTCGGACAGGGGGCGACGAGCAGTACTTC.

This chain joins TRBV5-1 and TRBJ2-7; 9 bases are a match to TRBD2. The ends lost 2 bases at V and 7 bases at J; junction bases unmatched: 7. CDR1 is SGHRS, CDR2 YFSETQ, per germline. The CDR3 runs to 14 residues. The CDR3 loop is CASSLAGGPLEQYF. The CDR3 nucleotides read TGCGCCAGCAGCTTAGCGGGAGGACCCTTGGAGCAGTACTTC.

V gene TRBV7-2 combines with J gene TRBJ2-5; D remains ambiguous. The CDR3 spans 14 residues. CDR1 and CDR2 from the germline V gene are SGHTA and FQGNSA. Trimming stripped 2 bases from V and 2 bases from J, with 9 bases between. The CDR3 DNA reads as TGTGCCAGCAGCTTATTCACGGTTCAAGAGACCCAGTACTTC. Protein sequence: CASSLFTVQETQYF.

CDR3 loop: CASSLTGGLRTEAFF. CDR3 nucleotide sequence: TGTGCCAGCAGCTTAACAGGGGGCCTGAGGACTGAAGCTTTCTTT. The chain joins TRBV11-1 to TRBJ1-1; the match to TRBD1 covers 9 bases. V lost 2 bases to trimming and J lost 5 bases; unmatched junction nucleotides: 6. The germline V gene has CDR1 SGHAT and CDR2 FQDESV (reference sequence). The CDR3 runs 15 residues.

The CDR3 here is CAVQSAPDHEQYF. The CDR3 DNA sequence: TGTGCCGTACAATCTGCCCCGGACCACGAGCAGTACTTC. The gene calls are TRBV5-4 and TRBJ2-5; D is uncertain. The DNA end is a closer match to TRBJ2-7, so the J assignment may be wrong. The CDR3 is 13 residues long. The germline gives CDR1 SGHNT, CDR2 YYREEE (reference sequence).

The chain recombines TRBV27 with TRBJ2-1; maybe TRBD2 (5 bases). CDR3 length equals 13 residues. Trimming pared 11 bases from V and 1 base from J, leaving 12 bases between. Germline CDR1 reads MNHEY; CDR2 reads SMNVEV (reference sequence). The CDR3 here is CAASGSSYNEQFF. In DNA form, the CDR3 reads TGTGCCGCTTCGGGGTCATCCTACAATGAGCAGTTCTTC.

The V gene is TRBV5-5, the J gene TRBJ2-7; either TRBD1 or TRBD2 may supply D (5 bases each). The germline CDR1 and CDR2 sequences are SGHKS and YYEKEE (reference sequence). Trimming shortened V by 4 bases and J by 5 bases, and 10 bases separated the two germline ends. This CDR3 has 12 amino acids. The CDR3 sequence is CASSGGLHEQYF. The CDR3, as DNA: TGTGCCAGCAGCGGGGGTCTCCACGAGCAGTACTTC.

V and J are TRBV28 and TRBJ2-5, with D tentatively TRBD1 (6 bases). The CDR3 runs to 15 residues. The germline V gene encodes CDR1 MDHEN and CDR2 SYDVKM. V was pared by 4 bases and J by 2 bases, with 14 bases between. CDR3: CASSSKQGVQETQYF. The DNA of the CDR3 is TGTGCCAGCAGTTCCAAACAGGGTGTGCAAGAGACCCAGTACTTC.

DNA of the CDR3: TGTGCCAGCAGCGTAGGGGGGGATCTATACTACGAGCAGTACTTC. Translating gives CASSVGGDLYYEQYF. This rearrangement joins TRBV9 to TRBJ2-7; a possible D gene is TRBD2 (6 bases). In germline, CDR1 is SGDLS, CDR2 YYNGEE. Deletions cut 0 bases from V and 3 bases from J, with 13 bases between. The CDR3 extends over 15 amino acids.

J is TRBJ2-7 and V is TRBV5-6; D is ambiguous. Between the trimmed V and J ends, which lost 0 bases and 0 bases, there was a span of 10 bases. There are 15 residues in the CDR3. Germline V lookup: CDR1 SGHDT, CDR2 YYEEEE. CDR3 nucleotides: TGTGCCAGCAGCTTGGAACAGCTTTACTCCTACGAGCAGTACTTC. This encodes CASSLEQLYSYEQYF. Using reference TRBV5-6 and TRBJ2-7 for the parts outside the CDR3, the full variable domain is DAGVTQSPTHLIKTRGQQVTLRCSPKSGHDTVSWYQQALGQGPQFIFQYYEEEERQRGNFPDRFSGHQFPNYSSELNVNALLLGDSALYLCASSLEQLYSYEQYFGPGTRLTVT.

The chain recombines TRBV4-1 with TRBJ1-2; the match to TRBD1 covers 7 bases. Trimming cost V 1 base and J 3 bases; bases outside gene matches: 8. Per the germline V gene, CDR1 is MGHRA and CDR2 is YSYEKL. The CDR3 covers 16 residues. This CDR3 is CASSQVRSGGHYGYTF. The CDR3 nucleotides are TGCGCCAGCAGCCAAGTAAGGTCAGGGGGACACTATGGCTACACCTTC.

The chain is built from TRBV7-6 and TRBJ1-1; D is perhaps TRBD1 (5 bases). The CDR3 length is 18 residues. With 5 bases removed from V and 3 bases from J, the gap between germline ends came to 25 bases. Germline CDR1 is SGHVS and CDR2 is FNYEAQ. The CDR3 sequence is CASSKSGKWAYGDTEAFF. The CDR3 region has the DNA TGTGCCAGCAGCAAATCAGGGAAATGGGCTTATGGGGACACTGAAGCTTTCTTT.

This chain links TRBV13 with TRBJ2-3; 8 nucleotides match TRBD1. The V gene's germline CDR1 is PRHDT and CDR2 FYEKMQ (reference sequence). The CDR3 contains 18 residues. Trimming took 1 base from V and 3 from J; bases not matched to a gene: 12. CDR3 in amino acids: CASSLVAWGQVGTDTQYF. DNA for the CDR3: TGTGCCAGCAGCTTAGTTGCCTGGGGACAGGTGGGAACAGATACGCAGTATTTT. Full variable domain (missing parts from reference TRBV13 and TRBJ2-3): AAGVIQSPRHLIKEKRETATLKCYPIPRHDTVYWYQQGPGQDPQFLISFYEKMQSDKGSIPDRFSAQQFSDYHSELNMSSLELGDSALYFCASSLVAWGQVGTDTQYFGPGTRLTVL.

The chain links TRBV5-6 to TRBJ2-7, with D uncertain. CDR1 is SGHDT and CDR2 is YYEEEE in the germline V gene. V was cut by 1 base and J by 1 base, with 15 bases left in between. The CDR3 runs 16 residues. The CDR3 loop is CASSLRGHPSSYEQYF. The DNA of the CDR3 is TGTGCCAGCAGCTTGCGAGGTCATCCTTCGTCCTACGAGCAGTACTTC.

The gene calls are TRBV11-3 and TRBJ2-1; a weak D match, TRBD2 (5 bases). The CDR3 covers 15 residues. CDR1 SGHNT and CDR2 YENEEA come from the germline V gene. V dropped 5 bases and J dropped 8 bases, with 19 bases sitting between them. The CDR3, as DNA: TGTGCCAGCAGCCCTACCGGCCGCGGGCGGGATGAGCAGTTCTTC. Its translation is CASSPTGRGRDEQFF.

V usage is TRBV27 and J usage is TRBJ1-1; D is uncertain. Per the germline V gene, CDR1 is MNHEY and CDR2 is SMNVEV (reference sequence). The CDR3 is 14 residues long. V was shortened by 6 bases and J by 2 bases, with 13 bases between the two germline ends. CDR3 bases: TGTGCCAGCAGCTCCTATGACCAAAACACTGAAGCTTTCTTT. The encoded protein is CASSSYDQNTEAFF.